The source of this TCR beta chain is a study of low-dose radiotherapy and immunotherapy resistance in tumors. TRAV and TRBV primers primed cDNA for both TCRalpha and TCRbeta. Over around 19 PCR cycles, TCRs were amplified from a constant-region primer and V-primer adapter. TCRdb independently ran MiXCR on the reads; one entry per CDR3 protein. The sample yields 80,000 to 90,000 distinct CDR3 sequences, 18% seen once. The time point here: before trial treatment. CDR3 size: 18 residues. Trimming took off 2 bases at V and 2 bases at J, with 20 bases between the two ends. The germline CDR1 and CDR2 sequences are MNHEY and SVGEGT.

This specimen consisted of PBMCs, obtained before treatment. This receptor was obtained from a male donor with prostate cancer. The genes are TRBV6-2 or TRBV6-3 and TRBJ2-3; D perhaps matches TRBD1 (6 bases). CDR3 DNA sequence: TGTGCCAGCAGTTACCCAGAACAGCCGAGACAGGACACAGATACGCAGTATTTT. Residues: CASSYPEQPRQDTDTQYF.